Listed here are 17 T cell receptor beta chains from one sample, sequenced in a study of radiation and T cells in renal cell carcinoma. Time point denoted: blood 4 weeks post-SBRT, at nephrectomy. Treatment noted: 15 Gy SBRT to primary tumor, nephrectomy 4 weeks later. The assay was immunoSEQ multiplex PCR, and TCRdb's table has in-frame clones only and misses some. Among just over 95,000 clones listed, around 80% were seen once. The specimen comprised blood, sampled from a patient whose treatment included radiotherapy and nephrectomy. The source is a man between 60 and 75 years old with renal cell carcinoma.

CDR3 loop: CASNDAAGQQETQYF. The DNA for the CDR3 is TGCGCCAGCAACGACGCCGCGGGACAGCAAGAGACCCAGTACTTC. The rearrangement joins TRBV5-1 to TRBJ2-5, with D possibly TRBD1 on 7 matching bases. V shed 6 bases and J shed 2 bases, with 17 bases lying between them. Germline V gives CDR1 SGHRS, CDR2 YFSETQ. The CDR3 is 15 residues long.

A few counts support this clone. V is TRBV5-1 and J is TRBJ1-1; TRBD1 matches 9 bases. Losses at the gene ends were 1 base for V and 5 bases for J; bases not matched to a gene: 6. Looked up from germline, CDR1 is SGHRS and CDR2 is YFSETQ. CDR3 size: 15 residues. The CDR3 DNA reads as TGCGCCAGCAGCTTGAGAGACAGGGGGAATACTGAAGCTTTCTTT. It is translated as CASSLRDRGNTEAFF.

V and J are TRBV9 and TRBJ1-2; a weak D match, TRBD1 (6 bases). V gave up 0 bases and J gave up 7 bases, with 13 bases separating them. Germline V gives CDR1 SGDLS, CDR2 YYNGEE. This CDR3 spans 14 amino acids. The CDR3 nucleotides are TGTGCCAGCAGCGTAGATCAGGGGATGCCTGGCTACACCTTC. Protein product: CASSVDQGMPGYTF. Supplemented by reference TRBV9 and TRBJ1-2, the full variable domain reads DSGVTQTPKHLITATGQRVTLRCSPRSGDLSVYWYQQSLDQGLQFLIQYYNGEERAKGNILERFSAQQFPDLHSELNLSSLELGDSALYFCASSVDQGMPGYTFGSGTRLTVV.

The V gene is TRBV7-8, the J gene TRBJ2-1, with TRBD2 matching over 8 bases. Germline V gives CDR1 SGHVS, CDR2 FQNEAQ. V was pared by 5 bases and J by 1 base, with 7 bases of the junction left unmatched. CDR3 length equals 16 residues. CDR3 loop: CASSQTPGGSYNEQFF. The CDR3 DNA sequence: TGTGCCAGCAGCCAAACCCCGGGAGGGTCCTACAATGAGCAGTTCTTC.

The genes are TRBV5-1 and TRBJ2-6; 8 nucleotides match TRBD1. This CDR3 has 15 residues. The V gene end was trimmed by 5 bases and the J gene end by 0 bases; junction bases not matched to a gene: 1. Germline CDR1 SGHRS, CDR2 YFSETQ. The CDR3 DNA reads as TGCGCCAGCAGTACAGGGGGCTCTGGGGCCAACGTCCTGACTTTC. It encodes CASSTGGSGANVLTF.

The chain couples TRBV19 to TRBJ2-7, with D maybe TRBD1 (6 bases). The CDR3 is 14 amino acids. With 4 bases removed from V and 4 bases from J, the gap between germline ends came to 14 bases. CDR1 and CDR2 (germline): LNHDA, SQIVND (reference sequence). The CDR3 DNA follows: TGTGCCAGTAGTACTCCAGGGGTAGGTTACGAGCAGTACTTC. Its protein is CASSTPGVGYEQYF.

The V and J genes are TRBV30 and TRBJ1-6; D is uncertain. V lost 2 bases to trimming and J lost 1 base, with 9 bases between them. The CDR3 spans 15 residues. Germline CDR1 is GTSNPN and CDR2 is SVGIG (reference sequence). This CDR3 is CAWSFGRSYNSPLHF. The CDR3 DNA sequence: TGTGCCTGGAGTTTCGGCAGATCCTATAATTCACCCCTCCACTTT.

The chain carries TRBV28 and TRBJ2-7; D not certain. Trimming left V 5 bases short and J 6 bases short, with 11 bases between. From germline, CDR1 is MDHEN and CDR2 SYDVKM. The CDR3 consists of 12 residues. CDR3 sequence reads: CASSPQKREQYF. For the CDR3, the DNA is TGTGCCAGCAGTCCTCAGAAGCGCGAGCAGTACTTC.

Only one count was recorded for this clone. The rearrangement uses TRBV5-1 and TRBJ2-7; 7 bases line up with TRBD2. The CDR3 is 16 amino acids. Germline loops: CDR1 SGHRS, CDR2 YFSETQ. V was clipped by 3 bases and J by 3 bases; unmatched bases: 12. Written as DNA, the CDR3 is TGCGCCAGCAGCTACTCCCTGAGCGGGATATACTACGAGCAGTACTTC. This encodes CASSYSLSGIYYEQYF. Supplemented by reference TRBV5-1 and TRBJ2-7, the full variable domain reads KAGVTQTPRYLIKTRGQQVTLSCSPISGHRSVSWYQQTPGQGLQFLFEYFSETQRNKGNFPGRFSGRQFSNSRSEMNVSTLELGDSALYLCASSYSLSGIYYEQYFGPGTRLTVT.

This clone has just one count. This chain joins TRBV27 and TRBJ1-5; D is uncertain. V shed 6 bases and J shed 3 bases, with 15 bases lying between them. Germline V lookup: CDR1 MNHEY, CDR2 SMNVEV (reference sequence). The CDR3 length is 15 residues. In DNA, the CDR3 is TGTGCCAGCAGGCTAGCGGACGGAATCAATCAGCCCCAGCATTTT. It specifies CASRLADGINQPQHF.

V usage is TRBV19 and J usage is TRBJ2-3, with unresolved D. The CDR3 is made up of 16 amino acids. Germline V gene data show CDR1 as LNHDA and CDR2 as SQIVND (reference sequence). V was clipped by 1 base and J by 0 bases, with 11 bases between them. The CDR3 DNA sequence: TGTGCCAGTAGTATAGGAGGTAGCCCTAGCACAGATACGCAGTATTTT. It translates to CASSIGGSPSTDTQYF.

V and J are TRBV27 and TRBJ2-1; the D gene is possibly TRBD1 (7 bases). The CDR3 is made up of 18 amino acids. Deletions cut 2 bases from V and 3 bases from J, with 20 bases between. Germline assignment: CDR1 MNHEY and CDR2 SMNVEV (reference sequence). The CDR3 DNA reads TGTGCCAGCAGTTTAGACAGGGCGGGGTGGATGGGCTACAATGAGCAGTTCTTC. This translates into CASSLDRAGWMGYNEQFF.

The chain is built from TRBV7-8 and TRBJ1-2; 9 positions match TRBD1. The CDR3 consists of 17 residues. Germline CDR1 SGHVS, CDR2 FQNEAQ. The V segment lost 1 base and the J segment 4 bases; nucleotides outside the gene matches: 10. The CDR3 spells CASSLENYRGPSYGYTF. CDR3 nucleotides: TGTGCCAGCAGCTTAGAGAACTACAGGGGGCCCTCCTATGGCTACACCTTC.

The count of this clone is one. The chain has TRBV2 and TRBJ1-1, with TRBD1 identical over 9 bases. From germline, CDR1 is SNHLY and CDR2 FYNNEI. CDR3 size: 14 residues. Trimming removed 8 bases from V and 5 bases from J; junction bases left unmatched: 9. CDR3 in DNA: TGTGCCAGCGGGGTCCGGGACAGGGAAACTGAAGCTTTCTTT. Protein: CASGVRDRETEAFF. The whole variable domain, filled in from reference TRBV2 and TRBJ1-1, reads EPEVTQTPSHQVTQMGQEVILRCVPISNHLYFYWYRQILGQKVEFLVSFYNNEISEKSEIFDDQFSVERPDGSNFTLKIRSTKLEDSAMYFCASGVRDRETEAFFGQGTRLTVV.

This clone appeared a single time. V and J are TRBV6-1 and TRBJ2-7, with 7 bases that match TRBD1. The germline CDR1 and CDR2 sequences are MNHNS and SASEGT. V lost 1 base and J lost 2; bases outside the gene matches: 11. The CDR3 covers 17 residues. CDR3 protein: CASSEVLDRERTYEQYF. In DNA, the CDR3 is TGTGCCAGCAGTGAAGTGCTCGACAGGGAGAGGACCTACGAGCAGTACTTC.

The chain recombines TRBV29-1 with TRBJ2-7; TRBD1 matches at 8 bases. The CDR3 totals 18 residues. The ends lost 2 bases at V and 0 bases at J; junction bases unmatched: 15. In germline, CDR1 is SQVTM, CDR2 ANQGSEA. The CDR3 region is CSVESDREVGHSSYEQYF. In DNA, the CDR3 is TGCAGCGTTGAATCGGACAGGGAGGTGGGCCATAGCTCCTACGAGCAGTACTTC.

Notes on this clone: The germline gene is not matched at one end of the junction; a read error may be the cause. The chain is built from TRBV25-1 and TRBJ1-1, with TRBD1 matching over 11 bases. The V gene's germline CDR1 is MGHDK and CDR2 SYGVNS. The CDR3 has 16 amino acids. CDR3 bases: TGTACCAGCAGTGAATGGACAGGGGGCGCAACGACTGAAGCTTTCTTT. Protein: CTSSEWTGGATTEAFF.